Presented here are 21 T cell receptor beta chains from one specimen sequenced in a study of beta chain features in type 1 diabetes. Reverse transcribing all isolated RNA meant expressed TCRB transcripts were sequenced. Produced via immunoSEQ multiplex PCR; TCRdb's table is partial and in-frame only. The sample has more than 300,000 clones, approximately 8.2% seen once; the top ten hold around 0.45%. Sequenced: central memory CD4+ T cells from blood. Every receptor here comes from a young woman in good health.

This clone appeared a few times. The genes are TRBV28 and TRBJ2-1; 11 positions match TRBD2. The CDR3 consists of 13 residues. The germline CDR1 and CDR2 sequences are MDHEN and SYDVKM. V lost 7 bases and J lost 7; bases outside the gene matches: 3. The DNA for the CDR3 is TGTGCCAGCACTAGCGGGAGGTGGAATGAGCAGTTCTTC. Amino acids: CASTSGRWNEQFF.

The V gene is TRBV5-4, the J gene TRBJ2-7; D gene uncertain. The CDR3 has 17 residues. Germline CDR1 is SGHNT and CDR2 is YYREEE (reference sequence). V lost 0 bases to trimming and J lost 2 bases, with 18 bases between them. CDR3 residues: CASSLATMPEPPYEQYF. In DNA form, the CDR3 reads TGTGCCAGCAGCTTGGCCACGATGCCGGAACCACCCTACGAGCAGTACTTC.

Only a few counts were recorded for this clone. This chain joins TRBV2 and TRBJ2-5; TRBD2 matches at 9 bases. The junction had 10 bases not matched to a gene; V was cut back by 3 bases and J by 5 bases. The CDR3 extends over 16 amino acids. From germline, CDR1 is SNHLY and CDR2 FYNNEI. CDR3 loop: CASSEASGIREETQYF. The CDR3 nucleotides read TGTGCCAGCAGTGAGGCTAGCGGGATCCGCGAGGAGACCCAGTACTTC.

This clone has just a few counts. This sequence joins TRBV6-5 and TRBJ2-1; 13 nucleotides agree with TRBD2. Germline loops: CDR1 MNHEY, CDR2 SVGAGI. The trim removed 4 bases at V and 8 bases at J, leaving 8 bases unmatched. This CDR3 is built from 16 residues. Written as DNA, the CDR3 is TGTGCCAGCAGTTCACTAGCGGGAGGGGGTTTGTATGAGCAGTTCTTC. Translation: CASSSLAGGGLYEQFF.

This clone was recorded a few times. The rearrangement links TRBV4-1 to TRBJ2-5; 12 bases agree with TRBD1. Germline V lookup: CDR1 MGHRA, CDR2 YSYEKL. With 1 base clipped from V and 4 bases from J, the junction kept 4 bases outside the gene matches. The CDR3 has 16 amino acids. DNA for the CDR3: TGCGCCAGCAGCCAAGGATCGGGACAGGGGGCAGAGACCCAGTACTTC. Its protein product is CASSQGSGQGAETQYF.

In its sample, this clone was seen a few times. CDR3 sequence (DNA): TGTGCCAGCAGCCCTCGACTAGCGGGAATACAAGAGACCCAGTACTTC. Translation gives CASSPRLAGIQETQYF. The chain joins TRBV11-1 to TRBJ2-5; TRBD2 matches 11 bases. The CDR3 is 16 amino acids. The germline V gene encodes CDR1 SGHAT and CDR2 FQDESV (reference sequence). V shed 5 bases, J shed 2 bases, and the junction held 7 bases outside the gene matches.

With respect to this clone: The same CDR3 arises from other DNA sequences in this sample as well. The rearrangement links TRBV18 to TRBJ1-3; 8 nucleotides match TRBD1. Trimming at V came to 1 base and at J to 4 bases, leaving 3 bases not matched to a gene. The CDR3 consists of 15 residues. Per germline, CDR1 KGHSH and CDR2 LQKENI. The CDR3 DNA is TGTGCCAGCTCACCACGACAGGGGCCCGGAAACACCATATATTTT. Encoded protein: CASSPRQGPGNTIYF.

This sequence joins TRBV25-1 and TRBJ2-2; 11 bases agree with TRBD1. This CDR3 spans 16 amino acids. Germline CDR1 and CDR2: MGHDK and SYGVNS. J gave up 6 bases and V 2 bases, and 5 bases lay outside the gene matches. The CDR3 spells CASSERTGGVPGELFF. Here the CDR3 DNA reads TGTGCCAGCAGTGAACGGACAGGGGGCGTACCCGGGGAGCTGTTTTTT.

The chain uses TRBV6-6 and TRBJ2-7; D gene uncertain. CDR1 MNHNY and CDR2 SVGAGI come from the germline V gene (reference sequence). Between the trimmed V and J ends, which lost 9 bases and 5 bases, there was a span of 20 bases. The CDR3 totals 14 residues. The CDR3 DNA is TGTGCCAGTACAGAGCTCGGAGTTGTCCACGAGCAGTACTTC. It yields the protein CASTELGVVHEQYF.

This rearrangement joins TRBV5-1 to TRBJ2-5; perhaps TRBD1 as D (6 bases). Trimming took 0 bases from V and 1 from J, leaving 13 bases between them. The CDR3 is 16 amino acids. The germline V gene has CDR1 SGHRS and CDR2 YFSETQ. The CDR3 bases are TGCGCCAGCAGCTTGGGAGGGCCAGGGGCCCAAGAGACCCAGTACTTC. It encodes CASSLGGPGAQETQYF.

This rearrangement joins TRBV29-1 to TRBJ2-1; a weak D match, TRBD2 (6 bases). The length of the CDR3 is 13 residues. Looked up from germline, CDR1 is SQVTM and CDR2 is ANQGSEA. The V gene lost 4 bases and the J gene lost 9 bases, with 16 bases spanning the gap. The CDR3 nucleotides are TGCAGCGTTGTCTCAGGTCCAGCGGGTGAGCAGTTCTTC. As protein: CSVVSGPAGEQFF.

In nucleotides, the CDR3 is TGTGCCAGCAGCCAAGAGACCTCAAATCAGCCCCAGCATTTT. Its translation is CASSQETSNQPQHF. The chain uses TRBV7-2 and TRBJ1-5; no definite D call. The CDR3 loop spans 14 amino acids. Trimming pared 5 bases from V and 4 bases from J, leaving 12 bases between. CDR1 is SGHTA, CDR2 FQGNSA, per germline.

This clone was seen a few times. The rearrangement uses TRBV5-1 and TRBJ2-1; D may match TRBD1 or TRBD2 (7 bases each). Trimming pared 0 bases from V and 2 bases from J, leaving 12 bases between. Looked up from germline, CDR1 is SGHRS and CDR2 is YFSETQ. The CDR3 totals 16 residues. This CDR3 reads CASSLDAGGAYNEQFF. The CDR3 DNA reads TGCGCCAGCAGCTTGGATGCAGGGGGGGCCTACAATGAGCAGTTCTTC.

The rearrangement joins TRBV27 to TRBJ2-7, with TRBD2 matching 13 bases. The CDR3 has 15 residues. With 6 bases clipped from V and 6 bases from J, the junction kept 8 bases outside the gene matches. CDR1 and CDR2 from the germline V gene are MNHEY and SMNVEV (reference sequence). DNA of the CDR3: TGTGCCAGCAGGAAACTAGCGGGAGGGCTCCGCGAGCAGTACTTC. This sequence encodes CASRKLAGGLREQYF.

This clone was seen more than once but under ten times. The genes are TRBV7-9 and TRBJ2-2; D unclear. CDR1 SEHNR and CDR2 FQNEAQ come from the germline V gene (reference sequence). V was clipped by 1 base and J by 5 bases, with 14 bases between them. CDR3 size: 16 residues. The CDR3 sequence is CASSLEASRPTGELFF. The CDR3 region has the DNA TGTGCCAGCAGCTTAGAGGCAAGCCGGCCAACCGGGGAGCTGTTTTTT.

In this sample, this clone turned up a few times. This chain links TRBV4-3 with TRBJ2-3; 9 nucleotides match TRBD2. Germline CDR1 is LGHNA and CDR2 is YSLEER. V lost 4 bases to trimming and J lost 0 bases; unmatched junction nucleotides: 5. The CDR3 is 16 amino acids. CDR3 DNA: TGCGCCAGCAGCCCCAGCGGGAGGATGAGCACAGATACGCAGTATTTT. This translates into CASSPSGRMSTDTQYF.

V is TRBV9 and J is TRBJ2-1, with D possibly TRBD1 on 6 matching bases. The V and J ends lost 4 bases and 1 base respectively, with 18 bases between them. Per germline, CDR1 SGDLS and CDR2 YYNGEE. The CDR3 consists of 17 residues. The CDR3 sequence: CASSPSGTGKSYNEQFF. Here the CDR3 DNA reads TGTGCCAGCAGCCCCTCAGGAACAGGGAAGTCCTACAATGAGCAGTTCTTC.

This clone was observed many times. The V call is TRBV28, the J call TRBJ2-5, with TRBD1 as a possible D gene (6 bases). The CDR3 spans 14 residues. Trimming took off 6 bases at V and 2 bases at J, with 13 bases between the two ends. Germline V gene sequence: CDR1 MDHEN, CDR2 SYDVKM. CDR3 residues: CASRLRTGQETQYF. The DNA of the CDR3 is TGTGCCAGCAGGTTACGTACAGGGCAAGAGACCCAGTACTTC. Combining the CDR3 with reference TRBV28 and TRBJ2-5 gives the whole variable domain DVKVTQSSRYLVKRTGEKVFLECVQDMDHENMFWYRQDPGLGLRLIYFSYDVKMKEKGDIPEGYSVSREKKERFSLILESASTNQTSMYLCASRLRTGQETQYFGPGTRLLVL.

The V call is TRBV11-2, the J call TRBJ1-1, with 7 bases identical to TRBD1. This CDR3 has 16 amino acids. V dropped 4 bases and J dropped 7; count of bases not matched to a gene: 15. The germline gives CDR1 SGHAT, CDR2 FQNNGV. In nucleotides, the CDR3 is TGTGCCAGCAGCTCGACAGGGTACCCGGCGAACGGTGAAGCTTTCTTT. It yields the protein CASSSTGYPANGEAFF.

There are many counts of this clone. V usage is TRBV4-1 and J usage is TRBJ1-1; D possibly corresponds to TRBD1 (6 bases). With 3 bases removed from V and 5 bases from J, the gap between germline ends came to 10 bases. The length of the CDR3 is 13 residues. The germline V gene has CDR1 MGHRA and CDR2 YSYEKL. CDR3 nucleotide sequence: TGCGCCAGCAGCCAGGGGACACGAACTGAAGCTTTCTTT. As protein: CASSQGTRTEAFF.

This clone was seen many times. Here the CDR3 reads CASGPTGVAKNIQYF. CDR3 coding DNA: TGTGCCAGCGGCCCCACCGGGGTAGCCAAAAACATTCAGTACTTC. The V call is TRBV27, the J call TRBJ2-4; D is perhaps TRBD2 (5 bases). Per the germline V gene, CDR1 is MNHEY and CDR2 is SMNVEV (reference sequence). V was pared by 8 bases and J by 0 bases, with 14 bases between. CDR3 size: 15 residues.